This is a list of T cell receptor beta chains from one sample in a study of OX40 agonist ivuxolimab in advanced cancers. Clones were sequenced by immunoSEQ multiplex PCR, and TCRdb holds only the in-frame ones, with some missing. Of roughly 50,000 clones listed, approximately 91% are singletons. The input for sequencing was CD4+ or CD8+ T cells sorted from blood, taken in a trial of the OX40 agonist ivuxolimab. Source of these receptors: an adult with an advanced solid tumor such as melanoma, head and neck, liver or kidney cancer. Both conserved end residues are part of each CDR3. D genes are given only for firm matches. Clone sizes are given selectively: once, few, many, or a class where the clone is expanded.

CDR3 protein: CASSQETLAGGFTDTQYF
CDR3 DNA: TGTGCCAGCAGCCAAGAAACACTAGCGGGGGGGTTCACAGATACGCAGTATTTT
D gene: TRBD2
clone size: .
J gene: TRBJ2-3
V gene: TRBV4-2

CDR3 protein: CSVDQPQHF
CDR3 DNA: TGCAGTGTCGATCAGCCCCAGCATTTT
D gene: .
clone size: medium-sized
J gene: TRBJ1-5
V gene: TRBV20-1

CDR3 protein: CASSWVPGPEAFF
CDR3 DNA: TGTGCCAGCAGCTGGGTCCCTGGACCTGAAGCTTTCTTT
D gene: .
clone size: once
J gene: TRBJ1-1
V gene: TRBV11-2

CDR3 protein: CSVSGDTNTGELFF
CDR3 DNA: TGCAGCGTCTCAGGGGACACGAACACCGGGGAGCTGTTTTTT
D gene: .
clone size: .
J gene: TRBJ2-2
V gene: TRBV29-1

CDR3 protein: CASSPWTSGGEETQYF
CDR3 DNA: TGTGCCAGCAGTCCCTGGACTAGCGGGGGTGAAGAGACCCAGTACTTC
D gene: TRBD2
clone size: .
J gene: TRBJ2-5
V gene: TRBV27

CDR3 protein: CASSYAGTGLRGNTIYF
CDR3 DNA: TGTGCCAGCAGTTACGCCGGGACGGGCCTGAGGGGAAACACCATATATTTT
D gene: .
clone size: .
J gene: TRBJ1-3
V gene: TRBV28

CDR3 protein: CASTHWSGTVEQFF
CDR3 DNA: TGTGCCAGCACCCACTGGTCGGGGACAGTGGAGCAGTTCTTC
D gene: TRBD1
clone size: .
J gene: TRBJ2-1
V gene: TRBV6-1

CDR3 protein: CASSSTGERPDTQYF
CDR3 DNA: TGTGCCAGCAGTTCGACAGGGGAGCGTCCAGATACGCAGTATTTT
D gene: TRBD1
clone size: .
J gene: TRBJ2-3
V gene: TRBV6-1

CDR3 protein: CASSEGWDTEAFF
CDR3 DNA: TGTGCCAGCAGTGAAGGGTGGGATACTGAAGCTTTCTTT
D gene: .
clone size: .
J gene: TRBJ1-1
V gene: TRBV6-1

CDR3 protein: CASNEYDNEQFF
CDR3 DNA: TGCGCCAGCAATGAGTACGACAATGAGCAGTTCTTC
D gene: .
clone size: .
J gene: TRBJ2-1
V gene: TRBV5-1

CDR3 protein: CASSQDLGGKDTEAFF
CDR3 DNA: TGTGCCAGCAGTCAAGATCTAGGAGGGAAGGACACTGAAGCTTTCTTT
D gene: .
clone size: .
J gene: TRBJ1-1
V gene: TRBV4-2

CDR3 protein: CATAGDSGNTIYF
CDR3 DNA: TGTGCCACCGCAGGTGACTCTGGAAACACCATATATTTT
D gene: .
clone size: .
J gene: TRBJ1-3
V gene: TRBV6-6

CDR3 protein: CASGPLSGQGAEEQYF
CDR3 DNA: TGTGCTAGTGGTCCGCTATCGGGACAGGGGGCGGAGGAGCAGTACTTC
D gene: TRBD1
clone size: .
J gene: TRBJ2-7
V gene: TRBV12-5

CDR3 protein: CASSTDRALRHEKLFF
CDR3 DNA: TGTGCCAGCAGCACCGACAGGGCACTTCGTCATGAAAAACTGTTTTTT
D gene: TRBD1
clone size: .
J gene: TRBJ1-4
V gene: TRBV5-8

CDR3 protein: CASSDSGLAGGPDTQYF
CDR3 DNA: TGTGCCAGCAGTGACTCCGGCCTAGCGGGGGGGCCAGATACGCAGTATTTT
D gene: TRBD2
clone size: .
J gene: TRBJ2-3
V gene: TRBV6-4

CDR3 protein: CASSLGGVETQYF
CDR3 DNA: TGTGCCAGCAGCTTAGGGGGGGTAGAGACCCAGTACTTC
D gene: .
clone size: .
J gene: TRBJ2-5
V gene: TRBV11-2

CDR3 protein: CASTPRPGNSPLHF
CDR3 DNA: TGTGCCAGCACCCCACGGCCGGGGAATTCACCCCTCCACTTT
D gene: .
clone size: .
J gene: TRBJ1-6
V gene: TRBV2